This T cell receptor (beta chain) was recovered during a study of regulatory T cells in long-lasting Graves disease. This CDR3 spans 15 amino acids. V lost 1 base and J lost 3, with 14 bases in between. The germline gives CDR1 SGHRS, CDR2 YFSETQ. The time point denotes: persistent/refractory GD, antithyroid drugs over 5 years with positive TRAb. From PBMCs, RNA was extracted and then used to make the TCR library. Building the TCR beta libraries relied on iRepertoire HTBI primers, and CDR3 regions underwent Arm-PCR. MiXCR, run by TCRdb on the multiplex PCR reads, gives a single entry per CDR3 protein. Of about 470,000 distinct CDR3 sequences listed, roughly a fifth are singletons.

V and J are TRBV5-1 and TRBJ2-7, with D uncertain. The sequencing used peripheral blood mononuclear cells (PBMCs), collected when the disease was refractory, from a patient treated with antithyroid drugs. This receptor was taken from a female donor with Graves disease. The CDR3 reads CASSLYGPSGYEQYF. DNA of the CDR3: TGCGCCAGCAGCTTGTACGGGCCTTCGGGCTACGAGCAGTACTTC.